This T cell receptor beta chain is from a study of blood T cell repertoires in COVID-19. Whole-study context: The United States, Italy and Spain provided the acute and convalescent COVID-19 samples. PBMCs, B-cell-depleted T cells, or T cells were the source of the cDNA or gDNA that made up the material.

V dropped 4 bases and J dropped 10 bases, with 17 bases sitting between them. CDR3 length: 14 amino acids. The germline gives CDR1 GTSNPN, CDR2 SVGIG (reference sequence). In the study's own analysis: Reference gene primer amplification in the assay estimated nucleated cell counts. The method was immunoSEQ multiplex PCR; TCRdb's version includes in-frame clones alone and lacks a portion of them. V, J and clone size are those of that table, while D and trimming were read from the DNA. Of about 59,000 clones listed, over 70% are singletons. The sequence was collected from a woman between 70 and 85 years old with acute or convalescent COVID-19. The J gene is TRBJ1-6, the V gene TRBV30, with a tentative D call TRBD1 (6 bases). Sequencing used peripheral blood. CDR3 sequence (DNA): TGTGCCTGGAAGAACAGGGACCGGGTGTCACCCCTCCACTTT. It is translated as CAWKNRDRVSPLHF.